Below, one T cell receptor (beta chain) is given with its context. Its target antigen remains unknown. No base quality information exists; no much larger clone differs at one position. PBMCs were isolated by Ficoll-Paque density gradient centrifugation. These data come from a study of T-cell memory formation after mild COVID-19 listed by TCRdb under 2021. For context, the study as a whole: TCR sequence clusters from the two donors were largely donor specific. The cohort comprised two young, previously healthy adult volunteers, one female and one male. T-cell clones expanding and contracting after mild COVID-19 in a couple of donors were tracked by longitudinal TCRalpha and TCRbeta repertoire sequencing.

From the cysteine up to the phenylalanine, the CDR3 has a length of 15 residues. The sequence is cut down to CDR3 DNA, 45 bases in frame from base 1. CDR1 and CDR2 (SGHDT, YYEEEE) derive from the germline V gene. V loses 1 base of germline sequence and J loses 0 bases, and the interval between the two ends is 5 bases. General findings and caveats noted by the study authors: Contracting CD4+ clones appeared mostly in the CM and EM memory subsets, whereas CD8+ clones were enriched in EMRA. Whether the second-wave clones peaking on day 37 were SARS-CoV-2 specific was not confirmed. The study included only a couple of mild cases, and larger cohorts that include severe cases with pre-infection samples were judged to be necessary. Clones contracting from day 15 to 85 had balanced CD4/CD8 phenotypes, while a second wave expanding from day 15 to 37 was biased towards CD4+. Some responding clones were detected in pre-infection memory, suggesting pre-existing cross-reactive memory T cells joined the SARS-CoV-2 response.

Sequenced using an Illumina NovaSeq 6000. TCRalpha and TCRbeta cDNA libraries were built by 5'RACE with constant-segment primers, adding sample barcodes and unique molecular identifiers. Trizol reagent was used to extract RNA from every sample. Library amplification was performed in two PCR steps, and a second sample barcode and Illumina TruSeq adapters were introduced in the second step. Libraries were sequenced on an Illumina NovaSeq with 2 x 150 bp paired-end reads. From the authors' description of their analysis: The reads were demultiplexed and collapsed into UMI-guided consensus sequences using migec v1.2.7. Using mixcr v2.1.11, the UMI consensuses were aligned to TRA and TRB V and J templates and assembled into clonotypes. A clonotype was counted as expanded or contracted only when both edgeR and NoisET called the clonotype significant, with the noise models trained on biological replicates. For edgeR calls, the thresholds were a false discovery rate-adjusted p below 0.01 and a log2 fold-change of 1. PCA with hierarchical clustering of max-normalized trajectories of the 1000 most abundant clonotypes was used as exploratory dynamics analysis. The CD4 or CD8 phenotype of responding clones was assigned using the separately sequenced CD4+ and CD8+ repertoires. TCRdb reworked the public reads: Q25 trimming with fastp, MiXCR clone assembly, productive beta chains retained. Records with the same CDR3 protein are collapsed into one entry carrying the most frequent genes and DNA. TCRdb, rather than the study authors, made the V and J calls. Across this sample there are some 330,000 distinct CDR3 sequences, with roughly 21% seen only once. The ten largest clones add up to around 13% of the sample.

The sequence links TRBV5-6 to TRBJ2-6; confidence is insufficient to name the D gene. The sequence was obtained from an adult woman who had mild COVID-19 (a few samples of this study predate the infection). The sample titles of this study are shuffled in the database, so cell type and time point are left out; the donor was told from shared clones. The specimen was PBMCs or a T cell subset sorted from them (not recorded which). The CDR3 protein is CASSLIDSGANVLTF. The DNA is TGTGCCAGCAGCTTGATAGACTCTGGGGCCAACGTCCTGACTTTC.